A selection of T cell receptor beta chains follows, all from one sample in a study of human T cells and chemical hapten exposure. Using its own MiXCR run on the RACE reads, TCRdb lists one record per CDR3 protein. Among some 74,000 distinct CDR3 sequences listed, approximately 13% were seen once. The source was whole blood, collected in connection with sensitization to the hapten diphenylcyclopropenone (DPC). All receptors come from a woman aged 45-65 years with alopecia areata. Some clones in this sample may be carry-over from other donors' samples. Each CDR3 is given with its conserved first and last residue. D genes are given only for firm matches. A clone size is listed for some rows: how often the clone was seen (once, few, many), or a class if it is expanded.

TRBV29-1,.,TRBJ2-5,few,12,CSVVIGGETQYF,TGCAGCGTTGTCATAGGGGGAGAGACCCAGTACTTC
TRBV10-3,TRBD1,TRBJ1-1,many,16,CAISGHRGGGDTEAFF,TGTGCCATCAGTGGACACAGGGGTGGGGGAGACACTGAAGCTTTCTTT
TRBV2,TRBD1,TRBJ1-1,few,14,CASSGTGFYTEAFF,TGTGCCAGCAGTGGGACAGGGTTTTATACTGAAGCTTTCTTT
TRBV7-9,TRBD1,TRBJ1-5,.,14,CASSSGQGLQPQHF,TGTGCCAGCAGCTCAGGACAGGGGCTTCAGCCCCAGCATTTT
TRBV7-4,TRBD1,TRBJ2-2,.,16,CASSLCYRGITGELFF,TGTGCCAGCAGCTTATGCTACAGGGGTATCACCGGGGAGCTGTTTTTT
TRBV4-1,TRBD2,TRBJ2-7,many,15,CASSQVSGSGNEQYF,TGCGCCAGCAGCCAAGTTAGCGGGAGTGGGAACGAGCAGTACTTC
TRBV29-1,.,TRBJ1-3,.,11,CSVLEGNTIYF,TGCAGCGTTTTGGAGGGAAACACCATATATTTT
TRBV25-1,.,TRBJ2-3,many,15,CASSSGTRSTDTQYF,TGTGCCAGCAGCTCCGGGACACGTAGCACAGATACGCAGTATTTT
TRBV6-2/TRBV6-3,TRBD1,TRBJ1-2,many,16,CASSHPSGQGAGGYTF,TGTGCCAGCAGCCACCCCTCAGGACAGGGGGCAGGAGGCTACACCTTC
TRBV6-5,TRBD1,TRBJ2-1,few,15,CASSSTGGSYNEQFF,TGTGCCAGCAGCTCGACAGGGGGCTCCTACAATGAGCAGTTCTTC
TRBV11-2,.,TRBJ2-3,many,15,CASSRRTRGTDTQYF,TGTGCCAGCAGCCGGCGGACACGCGGCACAGATACGCAGTATTTT
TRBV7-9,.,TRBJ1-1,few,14,CASSLAGRDTEAFF,TGTGCCAGCAGCTTAGCCGGGAGAGACACTGAAGCTTTCTTT
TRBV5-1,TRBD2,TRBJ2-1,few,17,CASSSKLAGSSYNEQFF,TGCGCCAGCAGTTCAAAGCTAGCGGGAAGCTCCTACAATGAGCAGTTCTTC
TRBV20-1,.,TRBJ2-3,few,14,CSAKRATSTDTQYF,TGCAGTGCTAAGAGAGCGACTAGCACAGATACGCAGTATTTT
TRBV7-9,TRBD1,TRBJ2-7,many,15,CASSPRPTGLGEQYF,TGTGCCAGCAGCCCGAGACCGACAGGGCTGGGTGAGCAGTACTTC
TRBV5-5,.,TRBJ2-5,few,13,CASSLAGPETQYF,TGTGCAAGCAGCTTGGCAGGTCCAGAGACCCAGTACTTC
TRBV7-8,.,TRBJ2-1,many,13,CASSLDGGGEQFF,TGTGCCAGCAGCTTAGATGGAGGAGGTGAGCAGTTCTTC
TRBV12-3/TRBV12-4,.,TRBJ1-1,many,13,CASSLETNTEAFF,TGTGCCAGCAGTTTAGAAACGAACACTGAAGCTTTCTTT
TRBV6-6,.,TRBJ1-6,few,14,CASSYSLGDAPLHF,TGTGCCAGCAGTTACTCCTTGGGGGATGCACCCCTCCACTTT
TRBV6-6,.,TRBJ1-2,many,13,CASSYDIGSGYTF,TGTGCCAGCAGTTACGATATAGGGTCAGGCTACACCTTC
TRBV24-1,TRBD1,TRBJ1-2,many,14,CATSDSGQDYGYTF,TGTGCCACCAGTGACTCCGGACAGGACTATGGCTACACCTTC
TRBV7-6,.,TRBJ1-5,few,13,CASSAESNQPQHF,TGTGCCAGCAGCGCAGAGAGCAATCAGCCCCAGCATTTT
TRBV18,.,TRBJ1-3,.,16,CASSQLPFSSGNTIYF,TGTGCCAGCTCACAACTTCCTTTTAGCTCTGGAAACACCATATATTTT